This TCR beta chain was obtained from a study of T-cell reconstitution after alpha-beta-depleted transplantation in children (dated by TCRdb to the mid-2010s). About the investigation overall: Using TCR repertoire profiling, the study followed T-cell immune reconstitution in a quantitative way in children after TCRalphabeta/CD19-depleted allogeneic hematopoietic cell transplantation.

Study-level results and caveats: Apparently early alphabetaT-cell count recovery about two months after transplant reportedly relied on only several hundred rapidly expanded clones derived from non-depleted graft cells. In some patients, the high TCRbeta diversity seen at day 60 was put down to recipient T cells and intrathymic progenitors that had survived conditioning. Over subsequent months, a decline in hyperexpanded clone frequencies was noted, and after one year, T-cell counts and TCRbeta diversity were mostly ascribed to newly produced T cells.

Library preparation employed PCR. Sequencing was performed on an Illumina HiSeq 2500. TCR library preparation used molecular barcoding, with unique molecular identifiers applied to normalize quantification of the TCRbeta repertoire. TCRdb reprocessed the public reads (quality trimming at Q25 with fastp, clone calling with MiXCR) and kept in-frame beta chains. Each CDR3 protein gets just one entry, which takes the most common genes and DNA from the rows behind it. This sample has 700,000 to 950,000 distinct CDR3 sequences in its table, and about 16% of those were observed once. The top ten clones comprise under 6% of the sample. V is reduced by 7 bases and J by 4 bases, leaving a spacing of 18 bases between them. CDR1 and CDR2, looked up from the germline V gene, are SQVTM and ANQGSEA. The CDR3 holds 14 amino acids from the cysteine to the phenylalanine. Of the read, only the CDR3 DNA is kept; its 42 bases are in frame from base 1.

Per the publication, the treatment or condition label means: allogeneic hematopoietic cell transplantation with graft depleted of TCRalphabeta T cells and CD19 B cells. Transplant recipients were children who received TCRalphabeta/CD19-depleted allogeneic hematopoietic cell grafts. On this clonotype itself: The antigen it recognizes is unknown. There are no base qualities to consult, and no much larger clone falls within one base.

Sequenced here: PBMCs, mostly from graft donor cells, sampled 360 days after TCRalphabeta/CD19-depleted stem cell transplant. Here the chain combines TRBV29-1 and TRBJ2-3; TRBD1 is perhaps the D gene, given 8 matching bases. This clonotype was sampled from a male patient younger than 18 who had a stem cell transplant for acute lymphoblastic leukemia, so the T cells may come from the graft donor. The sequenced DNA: TGCAGCGCGTTGCGGACAGGGAGGGCAGATACGCAGTATTTT. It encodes CSALRTGRADTQYF.